This T cell receptor (beta chain) was captured by sequencing in a study of shared clonotypes between healthy human individuals. Across the whole study: A couple of women and a few men aged 18 to 49 served as donors. Donors had three CD4 naive, three CD4 memory, two CD8 naive and one CD8 memory plate apiece.

About this clone: No antigen is known for it. One end of the junction varies from germline; a read error may be responsible.

The protocol was immunoSEQ multiplex PCR, while the TCRdb copy is restricted to in-frame clones and leaves out a portion. The sample holds approximately 1.9 million clones, roughly 95% seen once. CD8 cells regarded as naive lacked CD45RO, were positively chosen for CCR7, and omitted terminally differentiated effector memory CD45RA+ cells. Only Caucasian adults living in Nashville, Tennessee made up the donor group. This CDR3 spans 10 amino acids. Germline CDR1 reads SGHAT; CDR2 reads FQNNGV. General study results and limits: Non-shared clonotypes had lower generation probabilities than those shared by all four donors.

Specimen: naive CD8+ T cells from PBMCs. The clonotype originates from a young man in good health. Some clones in this sample may be carry-over from other donors' samples. V and J are TRBV11-2 and TRBJ1-1; unclear D gene. Here the CDR3 reads CASSLRPNGF. The DNA of the CDR3 is TGTGCCAGCAGCTTGAGACCTAATGGTTTT. The full variable domain, rest sourced from reference TRBV11-2 and TRBJ1-1, is EAGVAQSPRYKIIEKRQSVAFWCNPISGHATLYWYQQILGQGPKLLIQFQNNGVVDDSQLPKDRFSAERLKGVDSTLKIQPAKLEDSAVYLCASSLRPNGFGQGTRLTVV.